This T cell receptor beta chain derives from a study of memory CD8 T cells in hepatitis C reinfection. Overall study: Between 55 and 20 weeks before reinfection detection, pre-reinfection samples were drawn. Findings and limits, study-wide: Only a few donors prevented definitive conclusions about public clonotypes.

Notes on this clone: What it recognizes is unknown.

Some clones are missing from TCRdb's copy, which holds only in-frame ones; the method was immunoSEQ multiplex PCR. The sample consists of over 50,000 clones, roughly 86% of them appearing once. Germline CDR1 is MGHRA and CDR2 is YSYEKL. V lost 4 bases to trimming and J lost 4 bases; unmatched junction nucleotides: 13. The CDR3 length is 18 residues. Documented time point: pre-reinfection, 55 to 20 weeks before reinfection detection. Sorted cells were sequenced directly ex vivo without any in vitro expansion. People who inject drugs from Montreal's HEPCO study were the donors. This clonotype originated in a man between 18 and 29 years old with hepatitis C virus infection. V usage is TRBV4-1 and J usage is TRBJ2-5; 12 positions agree with TRBD2. Sequencing was done on a sample of naive CD8+ T cells sorted from blood. The CDR3 nucleotides read TGCGCCAGCAGCCCTACATTTCCTATACTAGCGGGGGGAGAGACCCAGTACTTC. It yields the protein CASSPTFPILAGGETQYF.